The 3 T cell receptor beta chains listed next were all sequenced from one sample in a study of beta chain features in type 1 diabetes. Study findings and constraints: Type 1 diabetes patients had TCRB CDR3s that were shorter (moderately but significantly so) in all four CD4+ subsets.

cDNA synthesis used the whole RNA isolate, giving expressed TCRB sequences. TCRdb's copy holds only in-frame clones and misses some; the assay was immunoSEQ multiplex PCR. This sample has some 370,000 clones, with roughly 9.8% found just once. No antigen has been identified for these receptors. Input material: central memory CD4+ T cells from blood. All receptors come from a man aged 25-45 years with type 1 diabetes.

The CDR3 here is CASSPMTDNYGYTF. CDR3 bases: TGTGCCAGCAGCCCCATGACGGATAACTATGGCTACACCTTC. The V call is TRBV7-6, the J call TRBJ1-2; D remains unclear. This CDR3 region has 14 residues. The V end was cut by 5 bases, the J end by 1 base, with 11 bases between. Germline V lookup: CDR1 SGHVS, CDR2 FNYEAQ.

The chain recombines TRBV7-3 with TRBJ2-7; no clear D. This CDR3 has 14 residues. V was trimmed by 5 bases and J by 8 bases, leaving 19 bases between them. CDR1 is SGHTA and CDR2 is FQGTGA in the germline V gene. CDR3 nucleotides: TGTGCCAGCAGCCCCGTTGTGGTAGGAAATCAGCAGTACTTC. This translates into CASSPVVVGNQQYF.

This clone was found a few times. CDR3 in amino acids: CASSLSAEYYGYTF. The CDR3 nucleotides are TGTGCCAGCAGCTTATCGGCAGAGTATTACGGCTACACCTTC. This chain links TRBV7-9 with TRBJ1-2, with unresolved D. The germline CDR1 and CDR2 sequences are SEHNR and FQNEAQ (reference sequence). The CDR3 is made up of 14 amino acids. V lost 2 bases and J lost 8, with 15 bases in between. Together with reference TRBV7-9 and TRBJ1-2, the CDR3 gives the full variable domain: DTGVSQNPRHKITKRGQNVTFRCDPISEHNRLYWYRQTLGQGPEFLTYFQNEAQLEKSRLLSDRFSAERPKGSFSTLEIQRTEQGDSAMYLCASSLSAEYYGYTFGSGTRLTVV.